A single sample is the source of the 21 T cell receptor beta chains below, sequenced in a study of T cell responses to AZD1222 COVID-19 vaccine. Clones were sequenced by immunoSEQ multiplex PCR, and TCRdb holds only the in-frame ones, with some missing. The repertoire holds over 60,000 clones, with 88% as singletons. The sample consisted of peripheral blood, taken 28 days after the second dose of the MenACWY control vaccine. The source of these receptors is an adult who received the MenACWY meningococcal vaccine as a control.

The chain uses TRBV7-2 and TRBJ1-2, with D possibly TRBD1 on 5 matching bases. Germline CDR1 reads SGHTA; CDR2 reads FQGNSA. This CDR3 is built from 15 residues. The germline V and J ends were trimmed by 5 bases and 3 bases, with 16 bases remaining between them. For the CDR3, the DNA is TGTGCCAGCAGCCTAAACGGGGCCTTTCACTATGGCTACACCTTC. Its protein product is CASSLNGAFHYGYTF.

This chain links TRBV28 with TRBJ1-3, with TRBD1 as a possible D gene (6 bases). The CDR3 contains 16 residues. Germline V lookup: CDR1 MDHEN, CDR2 SYDVKM. V shed 2 bases and J shed 2 bases, with 13 bases lying between them. The CDR3 nucleotides are TGTGCCAGCAGTTTAGGTGTCGGGGGCACTGGAAACACCATATATTTT. Protein sequence: CASSLGVGGTGNTIYF.

The V and J genes are TRBV7-3 and TRBJ2-1, with 8 bases fitting TRBD1. The V and J ends lost 5 bases and 6 bases, in that order; junction bases with no gene match: 9. The CDR3 runs 15 residues. Germline V gene lookup returns CDR1 SGHTA and CDR2 FQGTGA. This CDR3 reads CASSRSLGTGNEQFF. CDR3 bases: TGTGCCAGCAGCCGATCCCTCGGGACAGGCAATGAGCAGTTCTTC.

This chain connects TRBV11-3 to TRBJ1-1; 9 bases match TRBD1. The germline V gene encodes CDR1 SGHNT and CDR2 YENEEA. With V trimmed by 5 bases and J by 2 bases, 6 bases remained unmatched. The CDR3 consists of 15 residues. CDR3 sequence (DNA): TGTGCCAGCAGCCTAGGACAGGGGCAAAACACTGAAGCTTTCTTT. Amino acids: CASSLGQGQNTEAFF.

The chain employs TRBV4-1 and TRBJ2-7, with D uncertain. This CDR3 region has 14 residues. V lost 0 bases and J lost 5, with 11 bases in between. The germline gives CDR1 MGHRA, CDR2 YSYEKL. The CDR3 sequence is CASSQEGYSHEQYF. CDR3 nucleotide sequence: TGCGCCAGCAGCCAAGAGGGTTATTCCCACGAGCAGTACTTC.

The rearrangement links TRBV27 to TRBJ2-3, with unresolved D. This CDR3 has 16 residues. Germline loops: CDR1 MNHEY, CDR2 SMNVEV (reference sequence). The V end was cut by 5 bases, the J end by 1 base, with 16 bases between. CDR3 protein: CASSTPMPDGTDTQYF. Here the CDR3 DNA reads TGTGCCAGCAGTACCCCCATGCCGGACGGCACAGATACGCAGTATTTT.

This sequence joins TRBV7-9 and TRBJ2-7, with a weak D call TRBD1 (8 bases). CDR1 SEHNR and CDR2 FQNEAQ come from the germline V gene (reference sequence). There are 14 residues in the CDR3. V dropped 6 bases and J dropped 3 bases, with 15 bases sitting between them. CDR3 nucleotide sequence: TGTGCCAGCAGATCCACAGGGGGGGACTACGAGCAGTACTTC. This translates into CASRSTGGDYEQYF.

The J gene is TRBJ2-3, the V gene TRBV7-9, with TRBD2 matching over 11 bases. There are 17 residues in the CDR3. CDR1 and CDR2 from the germline V gene are SEHNR and FQNEAQ (reference sequence). The ends lost 5 bases at V and 4 bases at J; junction bases unmatched: 11. The CDR3 DNA reads TGTGCCAGCAGCCCTCAGACTAGCGGGGAGGCCGCAGATACGCAGTATTTT. Its protein product is CASSPQTSGEAADTQYF. Full variable domain (outside the CDR3, taken from reference TRBV7-9 and TRBJ2-3): DTGVSQNPRHKITKRGQNVTFRCDPISEHNRLYWYRQTLGQGPEFLTYFQNEAQLEKSRLLSDRFSAERPKGSFSTLEIQRTEQGDSAMYLCASSPQTSGEAADTQYFGPGTRLTVL.

This rearrangement joins TRBV30 to TRBJ2-7; D assignment may be TRBD1 or TRBD2 (6 bases each). Germline assignment: CDR1 GTSNPN and CDR2 SVGIG (reference sequence). Trimming left V 1 base short and J 6 bases short, with 16 bases between. This CDR3 spans 14 amino acids. DNA of the CDR3: TGTGCCTGGAGTGCAGGGGTAGGGGGAGGCGAGCAGTACTTC. Translation: CAWSAGVGGGEQYF.

The rearrangement uses TRBV18 and TRBJ1-1; unclear D gene. The V end was cut by 3 bases, the J end by 0 bases, with 11 bases between. Germline V CDR1 and CDR2: KGHSH, LQKENI. The CDR3 is made up of 15 amino acids. In DNA form, the CDR3 reads TGTGCCAGCTCACCGAGTCGCAGTTTGAACACTGAAGCTTTCTTT. Translating it yields CASSPSRSLNTEAFF.

This rearrangement joins TRBV6-5 to TRBJ1-3; D might be TRBD1 (6 bases). There are 13 residues in the CDR3. CDR1 and CDR2 (germline): MNHEY, SVGAGI. The germline V and J ends were trimmed by 6 bases and 4 bases, with 10 bases remaining between them. CDR3 DNA sequence: TGTGCCAGCAGCCGGACAGAAGGAAACACCATATATTTT. Translating it yields CASSRTEGNTIYF.

The rearrangement uses TRBV19 and TRBJ1-2; 8 bases match TRBD1. V was pared by 5 bases and J by 4 bases, with 9 bases of the junction left unmatched. This CDR3 is 15 amino acids long. Germline CDR1 LNHDA, CDR2 SQIVND (reference sequence). In nucleotides, the CDR3 is TGTGCCAGTAGTGCCGACAGGGGACTCGGCTATGGCTACACCTTC. Its protein product is CASSADRGLGYGYTF. Full variable domain (outside the CDR3, taken from reference TRBV19 and TRBJ1-2): DGGITQSPKYLFRKEGQNVTLSCEQNLNHDAMYWYRQDPGQGLRLIYYSQIVNDFQKGDIAEGYSVSREKKESFPLTVTSAQKNPTAFYLCASSADRGLGYGYTFGSGTRLTVV.

This sequence joins TRBV2 and TRBJ1-2; 7 bases align to TRBD1. V lost 7 bases, J lost 6 bases, and 14 bases stayed unmatched. Germline lookup yields CDR1 SNHLY and CDR2 FYNNEI. This CDR3 has 15 amino acids. The CDR3 spells CASTYRGLGADGYTF. CDR3 nucleotide sequence: TGTGCCAGCACCTACAGGGGCCTTGGGGCGGATGGCTACACCTTC.

The CDR3: CATSDARVSGANVLTF. The DNA for the CDR3 is TGTGCCACCAGTGACGCCAGGGTTTCTGGGGCCAACGTCCTGACTTTC. The V gene is TRBV24-1, the J gene TRBJ2-6; D might be TRBD1 (5 bases). The CDR3 runs 16 residues. Trimming stripped 4 bases from V and 1 base from J, with 10 bases between. Germline V gives CDR1 KGHDR, CDR2 SFDVKD.

The J gene is TRBJ2-1, the V gene TRBV7-6; 8 bases align to TRBD2. The V gene's germline CDR1 is SGHVS and CDR2 FNYEAQ. The CDR3 has 16 residues. The V and J ends lost 4 bases and 0 bases, in that order; junction bases with no gene match: 5. The CDR3 loop reads CASSSTGGVSYNEQFF. CDR3 DNA: TGTGCCAGCAGCTCCACGGGGGGGGTCTCCTACAATGAGCAGTTCTTC.

CDR3 region: CASSPFGGPGEAFF. CDR3 DNA: TGTGCCAGCAGCCCGTTCGGGGGCCCCGGGGAAGCTTTCTTT. This chain joins TRBV14 and TRBJ1-1; D might be TRBD1 (6 bases). The CDR3 runs 14 residues. Germline lookup yields CDR1 SGHDN and CDR2 FVKESK. Trimming left V 4 bases short and J 8 bases short, with 17 bases between.

As concerns this clone: This sample also contains other DNA sequences that code for the same CDR3. This chain joins TRBV30 and TRBJ1-5; D possibly corresponds to TRBD1 (6 bases). Germline V gene lookup returns CDR1 GTSNPN and CDR2 SVGIG (reference sequence). This CDR3 region has 13 residues. Trimming removed 0 bases from V and 4 bases from J, with 7 bases in between. The CDR3 DNA reads TGTGCCTGGAGTGTAGGGGGTAATCAGCCCCAGCATTTT. This codes for CAWSVGGNQPQHF.

This sequence joins TRBV11-2 and TRBJ2-7; 12 bases are shared with TRBD1. The CDR3 spans 16 residues. In germline, CDR1 is SGHAT, CDR2 FQNNGV. J lost 5 bases, V lost 1 base, and 6 bases had no gene match. The CDR3 DNA follows: TGTGCCAGCAGCTTAGTGTCCGGGACAGGGGGCCACGAGCAGTACTTC. Encoded protein: CASSLVSGTGGHEQYF.

The gene calls are TRBV3-1 (or the pseudogene TRBV3-2) and TRBJ2-3; possibly TRBD1 or TRBD2 for D (5 bases each). This CDR3 is built from 18 residues. Looked up from germline, CDR1 is LGHDT and CDR2 is YNNKEL (reference sequence). V lost 4 bases, J lost 0 bases, and 20 bases lay in between. CDR3 sequence: CASSPGPWVLASTDTQYF. The CDR3 DNA reads TGTGCCAGCAGCCCGGGGCCCTGGGTCCTCGCTAGCACAGATACGCAGTATTTT.

The chain has TRBV7-9 and TRBJ2-3, with D uncertain. The CDR3 spans 15 residues. V was cut by 6 bases and J by 5 bases, with 18 bases left in between. Per the germline V gene, CDR1 is SEHNR and CDR2 is FQNEAQ (reference sequence). CDR3 residues: CASRPPPRLGDTQYF. In nucleotides, the CDR3 is TGTGCCAGCAGGCCTCCGCCTCGGCTTGGAGATACGCAGTATTTT.

This chain connects TRBV7-9 to TRBJ2-1; D tentatively fits TRBD1 or TRBD2 (6 bases each). The germline V gene has CDR1 SEHNR and CDR2 FQNEAQ (reference sequence). This CDR3 has 15 residues. V shed 7 bases and J shed 0 bases, with 13 bases lying between them. In nucleotides, the CDR3 is TGTGCCAGCACCCTAGGGGGGAGCTCCTACAATGAGCAGTTCTTC. Translating it yields CASTLGGSSYNEQFF.